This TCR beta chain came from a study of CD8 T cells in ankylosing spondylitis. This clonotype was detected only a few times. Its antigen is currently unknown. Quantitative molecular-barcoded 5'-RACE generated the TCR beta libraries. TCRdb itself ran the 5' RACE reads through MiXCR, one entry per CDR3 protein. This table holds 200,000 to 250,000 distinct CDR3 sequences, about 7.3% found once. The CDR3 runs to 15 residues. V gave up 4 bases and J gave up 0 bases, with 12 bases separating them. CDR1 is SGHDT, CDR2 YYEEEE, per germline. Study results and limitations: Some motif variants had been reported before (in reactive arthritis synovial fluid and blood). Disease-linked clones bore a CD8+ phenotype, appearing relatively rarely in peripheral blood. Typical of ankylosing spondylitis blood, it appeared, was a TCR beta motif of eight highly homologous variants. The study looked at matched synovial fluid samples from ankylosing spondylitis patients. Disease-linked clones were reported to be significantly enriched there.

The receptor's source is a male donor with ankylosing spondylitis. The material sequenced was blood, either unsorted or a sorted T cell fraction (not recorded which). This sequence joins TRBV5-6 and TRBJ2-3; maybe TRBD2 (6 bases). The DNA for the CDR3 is TGTGCCAGCAGCGGGGTGGGGGGAAGCACAGATACGCAGTATTTT. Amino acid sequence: CASSGVGGSTDTQYF.